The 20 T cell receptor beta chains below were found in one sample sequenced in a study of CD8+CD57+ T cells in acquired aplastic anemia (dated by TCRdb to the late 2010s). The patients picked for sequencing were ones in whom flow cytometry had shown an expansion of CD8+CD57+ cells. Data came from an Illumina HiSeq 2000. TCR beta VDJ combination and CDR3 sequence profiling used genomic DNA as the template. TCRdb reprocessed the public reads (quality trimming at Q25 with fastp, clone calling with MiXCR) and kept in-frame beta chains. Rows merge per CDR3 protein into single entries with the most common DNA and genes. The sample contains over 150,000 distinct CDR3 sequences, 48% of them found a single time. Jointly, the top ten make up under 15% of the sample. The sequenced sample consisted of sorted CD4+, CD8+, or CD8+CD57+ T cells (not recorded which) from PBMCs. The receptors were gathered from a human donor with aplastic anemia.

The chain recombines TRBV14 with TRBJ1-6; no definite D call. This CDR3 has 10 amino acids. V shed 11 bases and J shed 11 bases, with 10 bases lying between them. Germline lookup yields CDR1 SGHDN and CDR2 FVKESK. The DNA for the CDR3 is TGTGCCTGGATGCGCCCACCCCTCCACTTT. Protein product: CAWMRPPLHF.

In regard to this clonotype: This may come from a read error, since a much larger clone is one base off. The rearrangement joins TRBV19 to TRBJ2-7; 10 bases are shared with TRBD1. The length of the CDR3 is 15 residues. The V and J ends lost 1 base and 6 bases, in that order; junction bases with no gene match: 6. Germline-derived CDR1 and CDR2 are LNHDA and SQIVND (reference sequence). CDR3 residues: CASSIGTGGFPEQYF. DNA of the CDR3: TGTGCCAGTAGTATAGGGACAGGGGGTTTTCCCGAGCAGTACTTC.

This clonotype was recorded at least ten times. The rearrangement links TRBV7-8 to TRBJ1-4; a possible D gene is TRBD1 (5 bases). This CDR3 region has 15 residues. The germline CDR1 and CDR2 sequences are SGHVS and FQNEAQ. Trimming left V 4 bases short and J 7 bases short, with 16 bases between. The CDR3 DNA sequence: TGTGCCAGCAGCTCCCGGGGGGGGGTCAGTGAAAAACTGTTTTTT. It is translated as CASSSRGGVSEKLFF.

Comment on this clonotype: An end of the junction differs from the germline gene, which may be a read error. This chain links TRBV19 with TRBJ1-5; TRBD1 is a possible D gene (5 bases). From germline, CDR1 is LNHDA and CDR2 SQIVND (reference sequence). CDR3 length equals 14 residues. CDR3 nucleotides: TGTGCCAGTAGTGGCAGGGATGGGGTTCAGACCCAGCATTTT. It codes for CASSGRDGVQTQHF.

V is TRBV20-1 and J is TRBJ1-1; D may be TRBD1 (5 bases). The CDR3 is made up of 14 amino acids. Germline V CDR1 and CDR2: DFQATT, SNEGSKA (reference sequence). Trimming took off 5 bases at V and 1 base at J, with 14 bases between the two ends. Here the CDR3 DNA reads TGCAGTGCTCCTCAAGGGACCGCGAACACTGAAGCTTTCTTT. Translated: CSAPQGTANTEAFF.

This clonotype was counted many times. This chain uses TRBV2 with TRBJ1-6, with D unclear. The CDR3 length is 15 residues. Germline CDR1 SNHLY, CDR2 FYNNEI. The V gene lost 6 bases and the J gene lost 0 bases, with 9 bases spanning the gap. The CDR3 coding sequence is TGTGCCAGCAGATTTTTTAGCTCCTATAATTCACCCCTCCACTTT. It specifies CASRFFSSYNSPLHF.

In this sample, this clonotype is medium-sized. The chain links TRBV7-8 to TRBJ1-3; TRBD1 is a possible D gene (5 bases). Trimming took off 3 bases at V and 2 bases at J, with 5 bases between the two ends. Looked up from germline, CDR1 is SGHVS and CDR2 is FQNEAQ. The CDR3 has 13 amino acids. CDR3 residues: CASSLDTGNTIYF. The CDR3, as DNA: TGTGCCAGCAGCTTGGACACTGGAAACACCATATATTTT. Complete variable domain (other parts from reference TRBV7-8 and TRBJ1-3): GAGVSQSPRYKVAKRGQDVALRCDPISGHVSLFWYQQALGQGPEFLTYFQNEAQLDKSGLPSDRFFAERPEGSVSTLKIQRTQQEDSAVYLCASSLDTGNTIYFGEGSWLTVV.

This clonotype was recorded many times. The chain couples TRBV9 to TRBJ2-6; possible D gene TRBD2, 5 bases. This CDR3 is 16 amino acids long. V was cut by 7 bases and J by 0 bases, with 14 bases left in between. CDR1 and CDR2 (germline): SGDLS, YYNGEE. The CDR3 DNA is TGTGCCAGCTCCCGCCAGGAGGTCTCTGGGGCCAACGTCCTGACTTTC. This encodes CASSRQEVSGANVLTF.

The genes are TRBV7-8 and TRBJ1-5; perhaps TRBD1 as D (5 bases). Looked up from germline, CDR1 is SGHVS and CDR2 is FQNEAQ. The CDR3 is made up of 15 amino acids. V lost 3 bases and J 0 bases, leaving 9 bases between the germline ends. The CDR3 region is CASSFFQGSNQPQHF. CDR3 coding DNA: TGTGCCAGCAGCTTTTTCCAGGGTAGCAATCAGCCCCAGCATTTT.

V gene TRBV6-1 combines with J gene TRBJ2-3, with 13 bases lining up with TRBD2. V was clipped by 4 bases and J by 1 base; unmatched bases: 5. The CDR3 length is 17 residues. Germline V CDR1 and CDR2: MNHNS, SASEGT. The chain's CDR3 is CASSAGLAGAGTDTQYF. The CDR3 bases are TGTGCCAGCAGTGCCGGACTAGCGGGGGCTGGCACAGATACGCAGTATTTT.

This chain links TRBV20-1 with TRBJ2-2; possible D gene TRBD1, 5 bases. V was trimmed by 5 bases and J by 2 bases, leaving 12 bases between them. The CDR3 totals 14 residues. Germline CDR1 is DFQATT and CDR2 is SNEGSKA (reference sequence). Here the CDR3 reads CSAGAEINTGELFF. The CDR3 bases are TGCAGTGCTGGGGCGGAGATAAACACCGGGGAGCTGTTTTTT.

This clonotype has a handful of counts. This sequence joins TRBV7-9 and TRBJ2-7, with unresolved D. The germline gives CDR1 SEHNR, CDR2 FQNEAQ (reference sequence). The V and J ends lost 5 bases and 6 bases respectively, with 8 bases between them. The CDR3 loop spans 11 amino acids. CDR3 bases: TGTGCCAGCAGCCCTCAACTCGAGCAGTACTTC. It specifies CASSPQLEQYF. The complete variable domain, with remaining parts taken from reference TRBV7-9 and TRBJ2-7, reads DTGVSQNPRHKITKRGQNVTFRCDPISEHNRLYWYRQTLGQGPEFLTYFQNEAQLEKSRLLSDRFSAERPKGSFSTLEIQRTEQGDSAMYLCASSPQLEQYFGPGTRLTVT.

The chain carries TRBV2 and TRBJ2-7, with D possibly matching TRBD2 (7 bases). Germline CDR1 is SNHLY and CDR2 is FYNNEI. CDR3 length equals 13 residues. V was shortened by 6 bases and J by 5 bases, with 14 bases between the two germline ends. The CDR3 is CASRAGATDEQYF. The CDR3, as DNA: TGTGCCAGCAGGGCGGGGGCCACGGACGAGCAGTACTTC.

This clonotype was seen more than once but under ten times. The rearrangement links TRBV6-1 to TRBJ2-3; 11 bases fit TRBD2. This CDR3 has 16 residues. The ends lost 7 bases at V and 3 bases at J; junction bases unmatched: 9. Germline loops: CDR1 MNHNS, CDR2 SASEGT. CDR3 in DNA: TGTGCCAGCAACAGGCCTAGCGGGGGGTCAACAGATACGCAGTATTTT. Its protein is CASNRPSGGSTDTQYF.

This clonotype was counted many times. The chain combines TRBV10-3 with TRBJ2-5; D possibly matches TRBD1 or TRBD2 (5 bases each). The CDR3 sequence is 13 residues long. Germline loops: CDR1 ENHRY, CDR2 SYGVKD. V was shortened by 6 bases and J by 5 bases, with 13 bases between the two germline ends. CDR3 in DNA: TGTGCCATCAGGGGGCAGGGAGACGAGACCCAGTACTTC. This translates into CAIRGQGDETQYF.

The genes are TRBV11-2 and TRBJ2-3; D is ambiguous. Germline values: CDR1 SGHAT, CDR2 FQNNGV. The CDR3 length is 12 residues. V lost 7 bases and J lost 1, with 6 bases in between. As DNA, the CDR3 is TGTGCCAGCAAACCAGGCACAGATACGCAGTATTTT. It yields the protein CASKPGTDTQYF.

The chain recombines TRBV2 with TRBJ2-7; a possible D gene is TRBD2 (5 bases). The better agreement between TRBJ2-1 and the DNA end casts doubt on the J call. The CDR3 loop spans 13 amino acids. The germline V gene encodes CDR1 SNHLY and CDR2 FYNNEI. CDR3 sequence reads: CASSLGLAGGQFF. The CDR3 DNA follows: TGTGCCAGCAGTTTAGGGCTTGCGGGCGGCCAGTTCTTC.

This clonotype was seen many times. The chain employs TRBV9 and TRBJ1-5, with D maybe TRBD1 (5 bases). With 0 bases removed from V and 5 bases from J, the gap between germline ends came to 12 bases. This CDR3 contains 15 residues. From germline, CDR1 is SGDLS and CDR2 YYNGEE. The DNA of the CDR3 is TGTGCCAGCAGCGTAGGGTGGGGGGGGGATCAGCCCCAGCATTTT. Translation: CASSVGWGGDQPQHF.

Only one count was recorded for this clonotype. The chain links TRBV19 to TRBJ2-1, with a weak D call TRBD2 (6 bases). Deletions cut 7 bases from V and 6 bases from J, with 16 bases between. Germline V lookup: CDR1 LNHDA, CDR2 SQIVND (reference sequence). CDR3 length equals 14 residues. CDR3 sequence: CASTGDSASNEQFF. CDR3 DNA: TGTGCCAGTACGGGGGATTCCGCTTCCAATGAGCAGTTCTTC.

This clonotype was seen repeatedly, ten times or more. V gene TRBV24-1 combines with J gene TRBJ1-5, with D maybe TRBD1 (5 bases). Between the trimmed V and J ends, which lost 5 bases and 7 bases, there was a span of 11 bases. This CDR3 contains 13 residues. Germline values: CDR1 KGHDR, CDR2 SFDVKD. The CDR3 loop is CATSGGWGQPQHF. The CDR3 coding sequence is TGTGCCACCAGTGGAGGGTGGGGGCAGCCCCAGCATTTT.